One sample yielded the 29 T cell receptor beta chains listed below, sequenced in a study of cytomegalovirus exposure and HLA in healthy donors. Using immunoSEQ multiplex PCR, the repertoire was profiled, and TCRdb retains in-frame clones only, with some absent. The sample consists of hundreds of thousands of clones, around 86% of them appearing once. Source material: PBMCs. These receptors originate from a young woman in good health and CMV-seropositive.

The genes are TRBV9 and TRBJ2-5; 7 bases are shared with TRBD2. This CDR3 region has 16 residues. With V trimmed by 4 bases and J by 2 bases, 11 bases remained unmatched. Germline CDR1 is SGDLS and CDR2 is YYNGEE. Here the CDR3 reads CASSLRGGVGQETQYF. In nucleotides, the CDR3 is TGTGCCAGCAGCCTACGGGGAGGGGTAGGGCAAGAGACCCAGTACTTC.

The sample holds one count of this clone. The chain has TRBV30 and TRBJ2-1, with TRBD2 matching over 8 bases. The CDR3 is 15 amino acids. J lost 3 bases, V lost 1 base, and 5 bases had no gene match. Germline V gene data show CDR1 as GTSNPN and CDR2 as SVGIG (reference sequence). Here the CDR3 DNA reads TGTGCCTGGAGTGATGGCGGGAGGATCTACAATGAGCAGTTCTTC. It yields the protein CAWSDGGRIYNEQFF.

This clone was seen more than once but under ten times. The V call is TRBV2, the J call TRBJ1-5; D uncertain. The CDR3 sequence is 12 residues long. CDR1 is SNHLY and CDR2 is FYNNEI in the germline V gene. With 6 bases removed from V and 7 bases from J, the gap between germline ends came to 10 bases. CDR3 sequence (DNA): TGTGCCAGCAGCGCTAATTTGCAGCCCCAGCATTTT. Amino acids: CASSANLQPQHF.

The rearrangement joins TRBV7-8 to TRBJ1-5; TRBD1 matches 10 bases. CDR3 size: 15 residues. Germline-derived CDR1 and CDR2 are SGHVS and FQNEAQ. V was pared by 6 bases and J by 6 bases, with 8 bases of the junction left unmatched. The CDR3 sequence: CASRGGQGPGQPQHF. The CDR3, as DNA: TGTGCCAGCAGGGGGGGACAGGGGCCGGGTCAGCCCCAGCATTTT.

The chain uses TRBV7-2 and TRBJ2-7; TRBD1 agrees at 9 bases. Unmatched junction bases numbered 6, after V lost 4 bases and J lost 2 bases. Germline V gene sequence: CDR1 SGHTA, CDR2 FQGNSA. CDR3 length: 15 residues. For the CDR3, the DNA is TGTGCCAGCAGCTCCAGGGGACAGGGCACCTACGAGCAGTACTTC. Its protein is CASSSRGQGTYEQYF.

The chain couples TRBV11-2 to TRBJ2-7; no clear D gene. Trimming took off 2 bases at V and 5 bases at J, with 4 bases between the two ends. There are 11 residues in the CDR3. Germline V lookup: CDR1 SGHAT, CDR2 FQNNGV. CDR3 in amino acids: CASSLSDEQYF. Here the CDR3 DNA reads TGTGCCAGCAGCTTATCTGACGAGCAGTACTTC. Full variable domain (outside the CDR3, taken from reference TRBV11-2 and TRBJ2-7): EAGVAQSPRYKIIEKRQSVAFWCNPISGHATLYWYQQILGQGPKLLIQFQNNGVVDDSQLPKDRFSAERLKGVDSTLKIQPAKLEDSAVYLCASSLSDEQYFGPGTRLTVT.

The V gene is TRBV28, the J gene TRBJ2-7, with 9 positions matching TRBD1. This CDR3 comprises 15 residues. The J segment lost 4 bases and the V segment lost 7 bases, leaving 11 bases of the junction unmatched. Germline values: CDR1 MDHEN, CDR2 SYDVKM. The CDR3 coding sequence is TGTGCCAGCACCTCCAGGGGACAGGGATTATACGAGCAGTACTTC. Amino acid sequence: CASTSRGQGLYEQYF.

The genes are TRBV29-1 and TRBJ2-1, with 9 bases identical to TRBD1. This CDR3 has 11 residues. With V trimmed by 7 bases and J by 10 bases, 5 bases remained unmatched. CDR1 SQVTM and CDR2 ANQGSEA come from the germline V gene. CDR3 in DNA: TGCAGCGGTCGACAGGGGGTAGAGCAGTTCTTC. Translated, it gives CSGRQGVEQFF.

This chain links TRBV4-1 with TRBJ2-7; D remains ambiguous. The V gene's germline CDR1 is MGHRA and CDR2 YSYEKL. V lost 3 bases to trimming and J lost 6 bases, with 18 bases between them. The CDR3 is 15 amino acids. The CDR3 protein is CASSQEVALLGEQYF. In nucleotides, the CDR3 is TGCGCCAGCAGCCAGGAAGTAGCCCTCCTGGGCGAGCAGTACTTC.

Remarks on this clone: In the same sample, other DNA sequences code for this CDR3. The rearrangement joins TRBV27 to TRBJ1-1; D gene unclear. V lost 2 bases, J lost 2 bases, and 6 bases lay in between. This CDR3 contains 13 residues. CDR1 is MNHEY, CDR2 SMNVEV, per germline (reference sequence). The CDR3 sequence is CASSLGGNTEAFF. CDR3 nucleotides: TGTGCCAGCAGTTTAGGCGGAAACACTGAAGCTTTCTTT.

V is TRBV19 and J is TRBJ2-7; D remains unclear. Germline CDR1 reads LNHDA; CDR2 reads SQIVND (reference sequence). The CDR3 extends over 13 amino acids. V shed 2 bases and J shed 2 bases, with 7 bases lying between them. CDR3 sequence (DNA): TGTGCCAGTAGTATAAAAGAGGCCTACGAGCAGTACTTC. Translated: CASSIKEAYEQYF.

The chain couples TRBV18 to TRBJ1-1; weak D call: TRBD1 (5 bases). The V gene's germline CDR1 is KGHSH and CDR2 LQKENI. V gave up 3 bases and J gave up 10 bases, with 12 bases separating them. The CDR3 is 12 residues long. The CDR3: CASSPISRGAFF. The CDR3 coding sequence is TGTGCCAGCTCACCTATCTCTAGGGGAGCTTTCTTT.

V gene TRBV29-1 combines with J gene TRBJ2-4; 9 bases are a match to TRBD1. Trimming cost V 6 bases and J 1 base; bases outside gene matches: 7. The germline V gene encodes CDR1 SQVTM and CDR2 ANQGSEA. CDR3 size: 15 residues. The CDR3 nucleotides are TGCAGCGTCCGAACACAGGGGGCGGCCAAAAACATTCAGTACTTC. Its translation: CSVRTQGAAKNIQYF.

This clone was seen just once. The J gene is TRBJ2-5, the V gene TRBV7-7; D unresolved. V dropped 1 base and J dropped 2 bases, with 5 bases sitting between them. The CDR3 consists of 13 residues. The germline CDR1 and CDR2 sequences are SSHAT and FNYEAQ (reference sequence). In DNA, the CDR3 is TGTGCCAGCAGCTTAGGGCGGCAAGAGACCCAGTACTTC. This sequence encodes CASSLGRQETQYF.

This clone appeared once. This chain connects TRBV7-2 to TRBJ1-4; 9 nucleotides agree with TRBD1. The germline V gene encodes CDR1 SGHTA and CDR2 FQGNSA. Losses at the gene ends were 4 bases for V and 6 bases for J; bases not matched to a gene: 3. The CDR3 is 14 residues long. CDR3 sequence (DNA): TGTGCCAGCAGCTCAGGGACAGGGTATGAAAAACTGTTTTTT. Amino acids: CASSSGTGYEKLFF.

This sequence joins TRBV4-1 and TRBJ1-5; possible D gene TRBD1, 6 bases. The germline gives CDR1 MGHRA, CDR2 YSYEKL. Between the trimmed V and J ends, which lost 2 bases and 0 bases, there was a span of 11 bases. The CDR3 extends over 16 amino acids. The CDR3 reads CASSQRDTYSNQPQHF. For the CDR3, the DNA is TGCGCCAGCAGCCAAAGGGACACTTATAGCAATCAGCCCCAGCATTTT.

This chain's CDR3 is CASRIIPGGAYEQYF. Here the CDR3 DNA reads TGTGCCAGCAGGATAATTCCGGGGGGGGCCTACGAGCAGTACTTC. The chain couples TRBV27 to TRBJ2-7, with 8 bases fitting TRBD2. Per the germline V gene, CDR1 is MNHEY and CDR2 is SMNVEV (reference sequence). The CDR3 is 15 amino acids. With V trimmed by 6 bases and J by 2 bases, 9 bases remained unmatched.

The chain carries TRBV5-1 and TRBJ1-2; 11 bases fit TRBD1. V shed 7 bases and J 6 bases; nucleotides not matched to a gene: 14. The germline V gene has CDR1 SGHRS and CDR2 YFSETQ. The CDR3 spans 16 residues. The CDR3 reads CASLITWTGGADGYTF. The CDR3 bases are TGCGCCAGCCTAATTACCTGGACAGGGGGCGCGGATGGCTACACCTTC.

The V call is TRBV7-8, the J call TRBJ2-1; 12 positions agree with TRBD2. The J segment lost 2 bases and the V segment lost 6 bases, leaving 11 bases of the junction unmatched. The CDR3 covers 18 residues. The V gene's germline CDR1 is SGHVS and CDR2 FQNEAQ. CDR3 bases: TGTGCCAGCAGTTGGGCGGCTAGCGGGAGGGCTACCTACAATGAGCAGTTCTTC. Protein: CASSWAASGRATYNEQFF. Based on the CDR3 plus reference TRBV7-8 and TRBJ2-1, the full variable domain is GAGVSQSPRYKVAKRGQDVALRCDPISGHVSLFWYQQALGQGPEFLTYFQNEAQLDKSGLPSDRFFAERPEGSVSTLKIQRTQQEDSAVYLCASSWAASGRATYNEQFFGPGTRLTVL.

This clone showed up just a few times. This rearrangement joins TRBV30 to TRBJ1-5; tentative D call: TRBD1 (5 bases). Germline values: CDR1 GTSNPN, CDR2 SVGIG (reference sequence). There are 11 residues in the CDR3. With 2 bases removed from V and 9 bases from J, the gap between germline ends came to 8 bases. The CDR3 here is CAWSQGGPQHF. CDR3 bases: TGTGCCTGGAGTCAGGGTGGGCCCCAGCATTTT.

The chain employs TRBV25-1 and TRBJ2-1; 7 bases match TRBD1. V was clipped by 5 bases and J by 16 bases; unmatched bases: 8. CDR1 is MGHDK, CDR2 SYGVNS, per germline. The CDR3 runs 11 residues. The CDR3 reads CASSWTGLEFF. The CDR3 DNA follows: TGTGCCAGCAGTTGGACAGGATTGGAATTCTTC.

This clone has just one count. The chain couples TRBV6-5 to TRBJ2-7, with D perhaps TRBD1 (5 bases). Trimming cost V 2 bases and J 6 bases, with 14 bases left between them. This CDR3 is 14 amino acids long. Germline V gene lookup returns CDR1 MNHEY and CDR2 SVGAGI. CDR3 bases: TGTGCCAGCAGTTACGCCCCAGGGTCGGGCGAGCAGTACTTC. Translation gives CASSYAPGSGEQYF.

This clone has a handful of counts. The chain is built from TRBV28 and TRBJ2-2, with unresolved D. Germline-derived CDR1 and CDR2 are MDHEN and SYDVKM. V shed 3 bases and J shed 1 base, with 9 bases lying between them. This CDR3 is built from 15 residues. The CDR3 bases are TGTGCCAGCAGTTTCCGGCAGGAGAACACCGGGGAGCTGTTTTTT. Protein product: CASSFRQENTGELFF. Looking up the rest from reference TRBV28 and TRBJ2-2 gives the full variable domain: DVKVTQSSRYLVKRTGEKVFLECVQDMDHENMFWYRQDPGLGLRLIYFSYDVKMKEKGDIPEGYSVSREKKERFSLILESASTNQTSMYLCASSFRQENTGELFFGEGSRLTVL.

The chain employs TRBV6-6 and TRBJ1-2; tentative D call: TRBD1 (6 bases). V shed 0 bases and J shed 10 bases, with 18 bases lying between them. Looked up from germline, CDR1 is MNHNY and CDR2 is SVGAGI (reference sequence). The CDR3 sequence is 15 residues long. CDR3 in DNA: TGTGCCAGCAGTTACTCGTCCGACAGGACCACGTACTACACCTTC. Translation gives CASSYSSDRTTYYTF.

The CDR3 protein is CASSISGTNLNEKLFF. CDR3 DNA: TGTGCCAGTAGTATAAGCGGGACAAACCTGAATGAAAAACTGTTTTTT. This rearrangement joins TRBV19 to TRBJ1-4, with D perhaps matching TRBD1 (6 bases). V lost 2 bases and J 5 bases, leaving 15 bases between the germline ends. Germline lookup yields CDR1 LNHDA and CDR2 SQIVND (reference sequence). The CDR3 is 16 residues long. The full variable domain, with the rest looked up from reference TRBV19 and TRBJ1-4, is DGGITQSPKYLFRKEGQNVTLSCEQNLNHDAMYWYRQDPGQGLRLIYYSQIVNDFQKGDIAEGYSVSREKKESFPLTVTSAQKNPTAFYLCASSISGTNLNEKLFFGSGTQLSVL.

V gene TRBV28 combines with J gene TRBJ1-4; possible D gene TRBD1, 5 bases. Looked up from germline, CDR1 is MDHEN and CDR2 is SYDVKM. V lost 6 bases, J lost 8 bases, and 16 bases lay in between. The CDR3 has 14 amino acids. CDR3 coding DNA: TGTGCCAGCAGATCCGGACAAGCTGGGGAAAAACTGTTTTTT. It codes for CASRSGQAGEKLFF.

The rearrangement links TRBV5-6 to TRBJ2-5; D remains ambiguous. The V end was cut by 2 bases, the J end by 5 bases, with 10 bases between. In germline, CDR1 is SGHDT, CDR2 YYEEEE. This CDR3 region has 13 residues. The CDR3 region is CASSFVQSETQYF. CDR3 DNA sequence: TGTGCCAGCAGCTTTGTGCAGTCGGAGACCCAGTACTTC.

This clone was detected a few times. The chain links TRBV28 to TRBJ1-1; D uncertain. The V end lost 5 bases, the J end lost 5 bases, and 18 bases lay between the germline ends. The germline CDR1 and CDR2 sequences are MDHEN and SYDVKM. The CDR3 contains 15 residues. The CDR3, as DNA: TGTGCCAGCAGTCCAAGGACTCTCCTGGGTACTGAAGCTTTCTTT. Translation: CASSPRTLLGTEAFF. Full variable domain (missing parts from reference TRBV28 and TRBJ1-1): DVKVTQSSRYLVKRTGEKVFLECVQDMDHENMFWYRQDPGLGLRLIYFSYDVKMKEKGDIPEGYSVSREKKERFSLILESASTNQTSMYLCASSPRTLLGTEAFFGQGTRLTVV.

The V and J genes are TRBV7-6 and TRBJ1-1, with 7 bases lining up with TRBD1. Germline V gene data show CDR1 as SGHVS and CDR2 as FNYEAQ. With V trimmed by 7 bases and J by 7 bases, 9 bases remained unmatched. The CDR3 loop spans 13 amino acids. The CDR3: CASTTGTVFEAFF. DNA of the CDR3: TGTGCCAGCACCACCGGGACAGTTTTTGAAGCTTTCTTT.